This passage covers 26 T cell receptor beta chains from one sample sequenced in a study of identical twins. MiXCR, applied by TCRdb to the 5' RACE reads, yields one record per CDR3 protein. The sample lists fewer than 900,000 distinct CDR3 sequences; less than 25% were seen once. The sample also formed part of further work on T cells expressing NK-cell markers.

Material for sequencing was PBMCs. These receptors all stem from a woman aged 18-29 years in good health.

This clonotype has only a few counts. In DNA form, the CDR3 reads TGTGCCAGCAGCGTAAAGGGGACAGGGAGGAACACTGAAGCTTTCTTT. Translating it yields CASSVKGTGRNTEAFF. V gene TRBV7-9 combines with J gene TRBJ1-1, with 9 bases that match TRBD1. The CDR3 totals 16 residues. In germline, CDR1 is SEHNR, CDR2 FQNEAQ (reference sequence). The junction had 8 bases not matched to a gene; V was cut back by 5 bases and J by 1 base. Using reference TRBV7-9 and TRBJ1-1 for the parts outside the CDR3, the full variable domain is DTGVSQNPRHKITKRGQNVTFRCDPISEHNRLYWYRQTLGQGPEFLTYFQNEAQLEKSRLLSDRFSAERPKGSFSTLEIQRTEQGDSAMYLCASSVKGTGRNTEAFFGQGTRLTVV.

This rearrangement joins TRBV12-3 or TRBV12-4 to TRBJ1-1; the D is unclear. The CDR3 spans 13 residues. V was trimmed by 5 bases and J by 7 bases, leaving 14 bases between them. For the CDR3, the DNA is TGTGCCAGCAGTCCCCGCACTGTTATTGAAGCTTTCTTT. This encodes CASSPRTVIEAFF.

This clonotype has more than one count but fewer than ten. This chain connects TRBV4-3 to TRBJ2-3; D ambiguous. The germline V gene has CDR1 LGHNA and CDR2 YSLEER. This CDR3 spans 14 amino acids. Trimming shortened V by 3 bases and J by 3 bases, and 10 bases separated the two germline ends. CDR3 in DNA: TGCGCCAGCAGCCAGCGACTTGGTACAGATACGCAGTATTTT. Translated, it gives CASSQRLGTDTQYF.

This clonotype was counted a few times. The CDR3 region is CASSLSNSGSNEQFF. CDR3 nucleotides: TGTGCCAGCAGTTTAAGCAATAGCGGGAGCAATGAGCAGTTCTTC. The chain has TRBV6-5 and TRBJ2-1; 9 bases match TRBD2. CDR1 is MNHEY, CDR2 SVGAGI, per germline. The trim removed 4 bases at V and 6 bases at J, leaving 7 bases unmatched. CDR3 length equals 15 residues.

This clonotype has more than one count but fewer than ten. The chain links TRBV29-1 to TRBJ2-3; D not certain. From germline, CDR1 is SQVTM and CDR2 ANQGSEA. The V gene lost 4 bases and the J gene lost 4 bases, with 3 bases spanning the gap. The CDR3 sequence is 10 residues long. The CDR3 coding sequence is TGCAGCGTTGGGGCAGATACGCAGTATTTT. Translating gives CSVGADTQYF.

The sample holds a few counts of this clonotype. V and J are TRBV20-1 and TRBJ1-4; the D is unclear. The CDR3 loop spans 13 amino acids. CDR1 DFQATT and CDR2 SNEGSKA come from the germline V gene (reference sequence). The germline V and J ends were trimmed by 4 bases and 2 bases, with 8 bases remaining between them. The CDR3 DNA is TGCAGTGCTATCAGCCCGACTAATGAAAAACTGTTTTTT. This encodes CSAISPTNEKLFF.

V and J are TRBV20-1 and TRBJ2-1, with 8 bases matching TRBD2. The germline CDR1 and CDR2 sequences are DFQATT and SNEGSKA (reference sequence). V trimming: 6 bases; J trimming: 3 bases; junction bases outside the gene matches: 7. This CDR3 spans 14 amino acids. The CDR3 sequence: CSAQTSGRYNEQFF. The CDR3 nucleotides read TGCAGTGCCCAAACTAGCGGACGCTACAATGAGCAGTTCTTC.

The chain links TRBV7-9 to TRBJ2-1; D gene uncertain. The CDR3 has 17 residues. V was pared by 2 bases and J by 4 bases, with 18 bases between. Germline assignment: CDR1 SEHNR and CDR2 FQNEAQ (reference sequence). The CDR3 DNA reads TGTGCCAGCAGCTTATTTTTGGAATACGGTTCGTACAATGAGCAGTTCTTC. Protein: CASSLFLEYGSYNEQFF.

This clonotype showed up just a few times. The J gene is TRBJ2-7, the V gene TRBV12-3 or TRBV12-4, with a tentative D call TRBD1 (5 bases). V was cut by 7 bases and J by 2 bases, with 12 bases left in between. The CDR3 is made up of 13 amino acids. DNA of the CDR3: TGTGCCAGCACCGCGACAGAGACCTACGAGCAGTACTTC. It yields the protein CASTATETYEQYF.

The sample holds a few counts of this clonotype. The V call is TRBV2, the J call TRBJ2-1; 10 bases map to TRBD2. This CDR3 region has 14 residues. V was pared by 7 bases and J by 6 bases, with 6 bases of the junction left unmatched. Germline V gene lookup returns CDR1 SNHLY and CDR2 FYNNEI. As DNA, the CDR3 is TGTGCCAGCATGCGGACTAGCGGTTTCAATGAGCAGTTCTTC. Amino acids: CASMRTSGFNEQFF.

The chain combines TRBV20-1 with TRBJ2-3, with 8 bases fitting TRBD2. Trimming at V came to 3 bases and at J to 7 bases, leaving 15 bases not matched to a gene. CDR3 length: 16 amino acids. Germline V gene sequence: CDR1 DFQATT, CDR2 SNEGSKA (reference sequence). CDR3 residues: CSASRNRGGSGNTQYF. CDR3 sequence (DNA): TGCAGTGCTAGTCGGAATCGCGGGGGGTCCGGGAATACGCAGTATTTT.

The chain joins TRBV7-9 to TRBJ1-6; D gene unclear. Per the germline V gene, CDR1 is SEHNR and CDR2 is FQNEAQ (reference sequence). Trimming stripped 5 bases from V and 10 bases from J, with 15 bases between. The CDR3 has 14 residues. The CDR3 is CASSTPYSGSPLHF. DNA for the CDR3: TGTGCCAGCAGCACCCCTTATTCTGGGTCACCCCTCCACTTT. The full variable domain, completed using reference TRBV7-9 and TRBJ1-6, is DTGVSQNPRHKITKRGQNVTFRCDPISEHNRLYWYRQTLGQGPEFLTYFQNEAQLEKSRLLSDRFSAERPKGSFSTLEIQRTEQGDSAMYLCASSTPYSGSPLHFGNGTRLTVT.

This clonotype was counted at least ten times. The chain is built from TRBV20-1 and TRBJ1-3; the D is unclear. V was trimmed by 3 bases and J by 0 bases, leaving 9 bases between them. CDR3 length equals 14 residues. Per germline, CDR1 DFQATT and CDR2 SNEGSKA (reference sequence). CDR3 residues: CSASGPNSGNTIYF. The CDR3 DNA is TGCAGTGCTAGTGGTCCGAACTCTGGAAACACCATATATTTT.

This chain uses TRBV20-1 with TRBJ2-1, with unresolved D. CDR1 and CDR2 (germline): DFQATT, SNEGSKA (reference sequence). CDR3 length equals 16 residues. Deletions cut 1 base from V and 0 bases from J, with 13 bases between. The CDR3 reads CSARVRLGSSYNEQFF. CDR3 DNA: TGCAGTGCTAGAGTACGGCTGGGATCCTCCTACAATGAGCAGTTCTTC.

The chain combines TRBV5-1 with TRBJ2-4; D might be TRBD1 (6 bases). Trimming cost V 3 bases and J 1 base, with 11 bases left between them. The CDR3 is made up of 15 amino acids. In germline, CDR1 is SGHRS, CDR2 YFSETQ. CDR3 sequence reads: CASSSGTGAKNIQYF. The CDR3 nucleotides read TGCGCCAGCAGCTCGGGCACAGGGGCCAAAAACATTCAGTACTTC.

Only a few counts were recorded for this clonotype. The V call is TRBV5-1, the J call TRBJ2-7, with 10 nucleotides matching TRBD2. The germline CDR1 and CDR2 sequences are SGHRS and YFSETQ. This CDR3 region has 15 residues. Losses at the gene ends were 3 bases for V and 2 bases for J; bases not matched to a gene: 5. CDR3 region: CASSYGTSAAYEQYF. The CDR3 coding sequence is TGCGCCAGCAGCTATGGGACTAGCGCTGCCTACGAGCAGTACTTC.

The chain joins TRBV5-1 to TRBJ1-1; D is ambiguous. Germline V gene data show CDR1 as SGHRS and CDR2 as YFSETQ. Trimming took 3 bases from V and 0 from J, leaving 9 bases between them. CDR3 size: 14 residues. In DNA form, the CDR3 reads TGCGCCAGCAGCTGGGCGGGTGTGAACACTGAAGCTTTCTTT. It codes for CASSWAGVNTEAFF. The whole variable domain, filled in from reference TRBV5-1 and TRBJ1-1, reads KAGVTQTPRYLIKTRGQQVTLSCSPISGHRSVSWYQQTPGQGLQFLFEYFSETQRNKGNFPGRFSGRQFSNSRSEMNVSTLELGDSALYLCASSWAGVNTEAFFGQGTRLTVV.

This clonotype was found a few times. This chain joins TRBV5-1 and TRBJ1-5; 12 bases match TRBD1. CDR3 size: 17 residues. Trimming removed 0 bases from V and 3 bases from J; junction bases left unmatched: 4. Germline assignment: CDR1 SGHRS and CDR2 YFSETQ. The CDR3 loop reads CASSLEGTGGLNQPQHF. CDR3 in DNA: TGCGCCAGCAGCTTGGAGGGGACAGGGGGCCTCAATCAGCCCCAGCATTTT.

The chain carries TRBV20-1 and TRBJ2-3, with no clear D. Germline loops: CDR1 DFQATT, CDR2 SNEGSKA (reference sequence). V was pared by 0 bases and J by 5 bases, with 18 bases between. The CDR3 contains 16 residues. This chain's CDR3 is CSAREVAPSARDTQYF. The CDR3 DNA follows: TGCAGTGCTAGAGAGGTGGCCCCCTCCGCCCGAGATACGCAGTATTTT.

The rearrangement joins TRBV6-1 to TRBJ2-7; 7 bases align to TRBD1. V gave up 8 bases and J gave up 2 bases; unmatched junction bases: 6. Germline V gives CDR1 MNHNS, CDR2 SASEGT. The CDR3 spans 13 residues. Here the CDR3 DNA reads TGTGCCAGCGGGCGGACAGGAGCCTACGAGCAGTACTTC. Protein: CASGRTGAYEQYF.

The chain joins TRBV10-2 to TRBJ2-7; 8 nucleotides match TRBD2. The germline V gene has CDR1 WSHSY and CDR2 SAAADI. The ends lost 3 bases at V and 6 bases at J; junction bases unmatched: 7. This CDR3 is 14 amino acids long. The CDR3 reads CASSEELAVGEQYF. CDR3 coding DNA: TGCGCCAGCAGTGAAGAACTAGCGGTAGGCGAGCAGTACTTC.

This clonotype was found a few times. DNA of the CDR3: TGTGCCATCAGTGAGCAGGACTACGAGCAGTACTTC. Amino acids: CAISEQDYEQYF. The chain links TRBV10-3 to TRBJ2-7, with D unclear. V was clipped by 2 bases and J by 3 bases, with 5 bases between them. The CDR3 consists of 12 residues. Per the germline V gene, CDR1 is ENHRY and CDR2 is SYGVKD.

The chain joins TRBV11-3 to TRBJ1-6; 11 nucleotides line up with TRBD1. The CDR3 length is 16 residues. Germline-derived CDR1 and CDR2 are SGHNT and YENEEA. Trimming at V came to 4 bases and at J to 6 bases, leaving 5 bases not matched to a gene. The CDR3 DNA reads as TGTGCCAGCAGCTCTGTCGGGACAGGGGGTAATTCACCCCTCCACTTT. Translating it yields CASSSVGTGGNSPLHF.

This clonotype came up many times. The chain employs TRBV5-6 and TRBJ1-1; no clear D gene. CDR3 length: 14 amino acids. Per germline, CDR1 SGHDT and CDR2 YYEEEE. The ends were cut back, 3 bases at V and 1 base at J, with 10 bases in the middle. The DNA of the CDR3 is TGTGCCAGCAGCTCCCAATGGAGGAACACTGAAGCTTTCTTT. Its protein is CASSSQWRNTEAFF.

V usage is TRBV6-1 and J usage is TRBJ2-3; 7 bases align to TRBD2. Looked up from germline, CDR1 is MNHNS and CDR2 is SASEGT. CDR3 length: 16 residues. The V segment lost 4 bases and the J segment 4 bases; nucleotides outside the gene matches: 11. The DNA for the CDR3 is TGTGCCAGCAGTGCCGGTTGGGCGGGAGCTCCAGATACGCAGTATTTT. This codes for CASSAGWAGAPDTQYF.

This clonotype was recorded many times. The junction and the germline gene differ at one end; a read error may be behind it. The chain joins TRBV7-7 to TRBJ2-2, with no clear D. The CDR3 contains 14 residues. Germline values: CDR1 SSHAT, CDR2 FNYEAQ (reference sequence). CDR3 bases: TGTGCTAGCAGCTTAGTAGGGCGTACCGGGGAGCTGTTTTTT. Translated, it gives CASSLVGRTGELFF. The full variable domain, with the rest looked up from reference TRBV7-7 and TRBJ2-2, is GAGVSQSPRYKVTKRGQDVTLRCDPISSHATLYWYQQALGQGPEFLTYFNYEAQPDKSGLPSDRFSAERPEGSISTLTIQRTEQRDSAMYRCASSLVGRTGELFFGEGSRLTVL.